This entry lists 8 T cell receptor beta chains sequenced from one sample in a study of blood T cells in healthy people across ages. Combining a sample-barcoded 5' primer with a J-beta primer mix, a second PCR ran for roughly 7 to 11 cycles. MiXCR, applied by TCRdb to the 5' RACE reads, yields one record per CDR3 protein. In the table there are roughly 410,000 distinct CDR3 sequences, approximately 52% of which are singletons. Sequencing was performed on blood. These receptor sequences come from a man aged 60 to 69 in good health.

The chain carries TRBV27 and TRBJ1-2; TRBD1 matches at 7 bases. In germline, CDR1 is MNHEY, CDR2 SMNVEV (reference sequence). V gave up 6 bases and J gave up 4 bases; unmatched junction bases: 5. The CDR3 runs to 13 residues. The CDR3 bases are TGTGCCAGCAGCTTGTACAGGGGCTATGGCTACACCTTC. This gives the protein CASSLYRGYGYTF.

This clonotype occurred once. The chain links TRBV21-1 to TRBJ1-5. TRBV21-1 is annotated as a pseudogene. The CDR3 spans 13 residues. The CDR3 region is CASSKVAVQPQHF. Written as DNA, the CDR3 is TGTGCCAGCAGCAAAGTGGCGGTTCAGCCCCAGCATTTT.

CDR3 protein: CASSYSRFDEQYF. In DNA, the CDR3 is TGTGCCAGCAGTTACTCGAGGTTCGACGAGCAGTACTTC. The gene calls are TRBV6-6 and TRBJ2-7; no firm D call. V lost 0 bases, J lost 5 bases, and 8 bases lay in between. CDR1 and CDR2 from the germline V gene are MNHNY and SVGAGI (reference sequence). The CDR3 totals 13 residues.

On this clonotype: Its ends do not fully match the called genes, so a read error is possible. The CDR3 nucleotides are TGTGCTAGCAGCTTGGAAGACAGGGGGCAAGAGACCCAGTACTTC. Its protein is CASSLEDRGQETQYF. This chain connects TRBV7-7 to TRBJ2-5, with 9 bases aligning to TRBD1. Germline CDR1 is SSHAT and CDR2 is FNYEAQ (reference sequence). This CDR3 spans 15 amino acids.

The rearrangement joins TRBV29-1 to TRBJ1-2, with D unclear. Trimming took off 4 bases at V and 8 bases at J, with 23 bases between the two ends. Germline CDR1 SQVTM, CDR2 ANQGSEA. The CDR3 length is 15 residues. The CDR3 is CSVGRPPSPRTGYTF. DNA of the CDR3: TGCAGCGTTGGAAGGCCTCCTAGTCCACGCACCGGCTACACCTTC.

As for this clonotype: A much larger clone differs by one base, so this may be a read error. V and J are TRBV5-1 and TRBJ2-3, with D perhaps matching TRBD1 or TRBD2 (5 bases each). This CDR3 is 19 amino acids long. The germline V gene has CDR1 SGHRS and CDR2 YFSETQ. This CDR3 is CTSSTSGTVRGVDSDTQYF. CDR3 DNA: TGCACCAGCAGCACCTCCGGGACGGTTCGTGGGGTTGATTCAGATACGCAGTATTTT.

In its sample, this clonotype was seen many times. The chain carries TRBV20-1 and TRBJ1-2; no reliable D call. The CDR3 loop spans 13 amino acids. Trimming left V 5 bases short and J 1 base short, with 11 bases between. The V gene's germline CDR1 is DFQATT and CDR2 SNEGSKA (reference sequence). CDR3 DNA sequence: TGCAGTGCTTCCGAGGGCAGTAACTATGGCTACACCTTC. Encoded protein: CSASEGSNYGYTF.

This clonotype occurred a few times. The J gene is TRBJ2-5, the V gene TRBV12-3 or TRBV12-4; 7 bases fit TRBD1. The CDR3 totals 13 residues. J was trimmed by 1 base and V by 7 bases; bases with no gene match: 3. CDR3 nucleotides: TGTGCCAGCATAGGGACAGCCCAAGAGACCCAGTACTTC. Residues: CASIGTAQETQYF.